This section outlines one T cell receptor beta chain sequence together with its context. With iRepertoire HTBI primers and Arm-PCR of CDR3 regions, TCR beta libraries were built. TCRdb recomputed calls from the multiplex PCR reads with MiXCR, one row per CDR3 protein. The table lists 560,000 or so distinct CDR3 sequences, about 16% of them singletons. Germline V gene data show CDR1 as GTSNPN and CDR2 as SVGIG (reference sequence). The CDR3 loop spans 13 amino acids. V lost 2 bases and J lost 3, with 7 bases in between. This sample was taken from a study of regulatory T cells in long-lasting Graves disease. Time point defined: newly diagnosed GD, antithyroid drugs for less than 3 months. PBMC RNA was the source of the TCR library. These sequences were also reported in another study, on T cells in Graves' hyperthyroidism and ophthalmopathy.

The sequence was obtained from a man between 18 and 29 years old with Graves disease. Source: peripheral blood mononuclear cells (PBMCs), taken at new diagnosis, from a patient treated with antithyroid drugs. This chain links TRBV30 with TRBJ2-2; tentatively, D is TRBD1 (5 bases). The CDR3 DNA sequence: TGTGCCTGGAGTACCAGGGACACCGGGGAGCTGTTTTTT. Protein: CAWSTRDTGELFF.